This T cell receptor (beta chain) is from a study of blood T cell repertoires in COVID-19. For the study at large: The United States, Italy and Spain supplied acute and convalescent COVID-19 samples. Sources were T cells, B-cell-depleted T cells, or PBMCs; the material itself was cDNA or gDNA.

During active infection, Seattle patients enrolled and were then monitored through disease. In the original workflow: The authors estimated nucleated cell counts from reference gene primer amplification. The table came from immunoSEQ multiplex PCR; TCRdb's copy has only in-frame clones and leaves some out. V, J and clone size were drawn from that table, and D and trimming were deduced from the DNA. The sample holds some 190,000 clones, 81% seen once. This CDR3 is 15 amino acids long. V gave up 6 bases and J gave up 2 bases, with 13 bases separating them. In germline, CDR1 is WNHNN, CDR2 SYGVQD (reference sequence). This clone was recorded only once.

Material for sequencing was peripheral blood. The V gene is TRBV10-1, the J gene TRBJ2-2; TRBD1 might be the D (6 bases). The clonotype comes from a middle-aged woman with COVID-19, enrolled during active disease. CDR3 residues: CASRSGTQNTGELFF. As DNA, the CDR3 is TGCGCCAGCAGATCCGGGACACAAAACACCGGGGAGCTGTTTTTT.